This passage covers 30 T cell receptor beta chains from one sample sequenced in a study of blood T cell repertoires in COVID-19. Sequencing used immunoSEQ multiplex PCR; TCRdb keeps in-frame clones, though not all of them. The repertoire holds 65,000 to 90,000 clones, with around 87% as singletons. The specimen sequenced was peripheral blood. The receptor source for this set is a woman under 30 with acute or convalescent COVID-19.

V is TRBV3-1 (or the pseudogene TRBV3-2) and J is TRBJ2-1, with 9 bases identical to TRBD2. J gave up 9 bases and V 3 bases, and 9 bases lay outside the gene matches. Germline CDR1 LGHDT, CDR2 YNNKEL (reference sequence). This CDR3 has 15 amino acids. Written as DNA, the CDR3 is TGTGCCAGCAGCCACGCGGGACTAGCTGGGAGTGAGCAGTTCTTC. Encoded protein: CASSHAGLAGSEQFF.

The count of this clone is one. This chain links TRBV19 with TRBJ1-5; TRBD1 aligns across 7 bases. The CDR3 sequence is 15 residues long. Germline CDR1 is LNHDA and CDR2 is SQIVND (reference sequence). The ends lost 5 bases at V and 4 bases at J; junction bases unmatched: 8. For the CDR3, the DNA is TGTGCCAGTAGTTCACAGGGGAGCGGGAATCAGCCCCAGCATTTT. It codes for CASSSQGSGNQPQHF.

The chain links TRBV9 to TRBJ2-7, with TRBD2 matching over 7 bases. This CDR3 has 13 residues. Germline V lookup: CDR1 SGDLS, CDR2 YYNGEE. The junction had 3 bases not matched to a gene; V was cut back by 0 bases and J by 6 bases. The CDR3 coding sequence is TGTGCCAGCAGCGTAGGACTAGCCGGCGAGCAGTACTTC. Protein product: CASSVGLAGEQYF. Variable domain in full (rest from reference TRBV9 and TRBJ2-7): DSGVTQTPKHLITATGQRVTLRCSPRSGDLSVYWYQQSLDQGLQFLIQYYNGEERAKGNILERFSAQQFPDLHSELNLSSLELGDSALYFCASSVGLAGEQYFGPGTRLTVT.

V is TRBV28 and J is TRBJ1-6; D uncertain. Trimming removed 2 bases at V and 3 bases at J, with 14 bases between. Germline V gene lookup returns CDR1 MDHEN and CDR2 SYDVKM. This CDR3 contains 17 residues. The CDR3 here is CASSLIGIGDYNSPLHF. CDR3 bases: TGTGCCAGCAGTTTAATTGGTATCGGGGACTATAATTCACCCCTCCACTTT.

V gene TRBV18 combines with J gene TRBJ1-2; D not resolved. The CDR3 is made up of 15 amino acids. Germline CDR1 KGHSH, CDR2 LQKENI. V was cut by 3 bases and J by 7 bases, with 18 bases left in between. The CDR3, as DNA: TGTGCCAGCTCACCCCCAGGCTGGGAGGGTTCTGGCTACACCTTC. Translating gives CASSPPGWEGSGYTF.

The genes are TRBV5-1 and TRBJ2-3; 11 bases align to TRBD2. Germline loops: CDR1 SGHRS, CDR2 YFSETQ. V shed 2 bases and J 0 bases; nucleotides not matched to a gene: 11. The length of the CDR3 is 19 residues. The CDR3 protein is CASSLTGLAAVTSTDTQYF. The CDR3 bases are TGCGCCAGCAGCTTAACGGGACTAGCGGCGGTAACTAGCACAGATACGCAGTATTTT.

The V and J genes are TRBV5-1 and TRBJ2-7; TRBD2 aligns across 7 bases. J was trimmed by 0 bases and V by 0 bases; bases with no gene match: 6. Germline V lookup: CDR1 SGHRS, CDR2 YFSETQ. This CDR3 is 16 amino acids long. CDR3 bases: TGCGCCAGCAGCTTGGTGGCTAGCGGAAGCTCCTACGAGCAGTACTTC. Its translation is CASSLVASGSSYEQYF.

This chain links TRBV11-2 with TRBJ2-3; 10 nucleotides match TRBD2. The V gene end was trimmed by 2 bases and the J gene end by 5 bases; junction bases not matched to a gene: 7. The CDR3 length is 16 residues. Per germline, CDR1 SGHAT and CDR2 FQNNGV. The CDR3 nucleotides read TGTGCCAGCAGCTTAACCAGCGGGGGGGGGCGAGATACGCAGTATTTT. Translation: CASSLTSGGGRDTQYF.

The chain uses TRBV5-4 and TRBJ2-3; 9 positions agree with TRBD2. Germline V gene lookup returns CDR1 SGHNT and CDR2 YYREEE (reference sequence). The trim removed 4 bases at V and 1 base at J, leaving 7 bases unmatched. The CDR3 has 16 residues. The CDR3 nucleotides are TGTGCCAGCAGCACACGACTAGCGGCCCGCACAGATACGCAGTATTTT. It specifies CASSTRLAARTDTQYF.

There are a few counts of this clone. The chain links TRBV5-6 to TRBJ1-5; TRBD1 is a possible D gene (6 bases). CDR3 length: 18 amino acids. The V end was cut by 1 base, the J end by 0 bases, with 17 bases between. Germline CDR1 SGHDT, CDR2 YYEEEE. CDR3 sequence (DNA): TGTGCCAGCAGCTTGTTCTCAGGGGCGGGCTATAGCAATCAGCCCCAGCATTTT. Protein product: CASSLFSGAGYSNQPQHF. The full variable domain, in which reference TRBV5-6 and TRBJ1-5 provide the parts outside the CDR3, is DAGVTQSPTHLIKTRGQQVTLRCSPKSGHDTVSWYQQALGQGPQFIFQYYEEEERQRGNFPDRFSGHQFPNYSSELNVNALLLGDSALYLCASSLFSGAGYSNQPQHFGDGTRLSIL.

The table lists this clone with a few counts. The rearrangement uses TRBV30 and TRBJ1-1; 8 positions match TRBD1. CDR1 GTSNPN and CDR2 SVGIG come from the germline V gene (reference sequence). This CDR3 has 11 residues. Losses at the gene ends were 1 base for V and 12 bases for J; bases not matched to a gene: 4. The DNA of the CDR3 is TGTGCCTGGAGTGACACAGGGGGACCTTTCTTT. Amino acid sequence: CAWSDTGGPFF.

This chain uses TRBV3-1 (or the pseudogene TRBV3-2) with TRBJ2-7; TRBD1 aligns across 8 bases. The length of the CDR3 is 14 residues. Germline-derived CDR1 and CDR2 are LGHDT and YNNKEL (reference sequence). Losses at the gene ends were 0 bases for V and 3 bases for J; bases not matched to a gene: 1. The CDR3 nucleotides are TGTGCCAGCAGCCAAGATGGACAGGGCTACGAGCAGTACTTC. It codes for CASSQDGQGYEQYF.

The chain employs TRBV7-9 and TRBJ2-3; perhaps TRBD1 as D (6 bases). Germline values: CDR1 SEHNR, CDR2 FQNEAQ (reference sequence). Trimming cost V 3 bases and J 4 bases, with 14 bases left between them. The CDR3 runs to 15 residues. The CDR3 DNA sequence: TGTGCCAGCAGCTTGAACGGACAGACTTCAGATACGCAGTATTTT. Residues: CASSLNGQTSDTQYF.

This clone has more than one count but fewer than ten. This sequence joins TRBV10-2 and TRBJ2-7; TRBD1 aligns across 7 bases. CDR1 and CDR2 (germline): WSHSY, SAAADI. Trimming took 9 bases from V and 2 from J; bases not matched to a gene: 7. CDR3 length equals 13 residues. CDR3 amino acids: CASIRQGTYEQYF. The CDR3 nucleotides read TGCGCCAGTATACGACAGGGCACCTACGAGCAGTACTTC.

This clone was observed once. The J gene is TRBJ1-5, the V gene TRBV6-1; 7 positions agree with TRBD1. Germline loops: CDR1 MNHNS, CDR2 SASEGT. V was pared by 2 bases and J by 6 bases, with 4 bases of the junction left unmatched. The CDR3 loop spans 14 amino acids. The DNA for the CDR3 is TGTGCCAGCAGTGAAACAGGGGCCACTCAGCCCCAGCATTTT. Translation: CASSETGATQPQHF.

The rearrangement links TRBV9 to TRBJ1-4; D gene ambiguous. CDR1 is SGDLS, CDR2 YYNGEE, per germline. The CDR3 covers 14 residues. The germline V and J ends were trimmed by 2 bases and 5 bases, with 10 bases remaining between them. The CDR3 loop is CASSVTRENEKLFF. As DNA, the CDR3 is TGTGCCAGCAGCGTGACCCGGGAGAATGAAAAACTGTTTTTT.

This clone is classed as medium-sized. The chain is built from TRBV6-5 and TRBJ1-6; D is possibly TRBD1 (5 bases). The CDR3 extends over 11 amino acids. Trimming removed 11 bases from V and 9 bases from J, with 11 bases in between. Germline assignment: CDR1 MNHEY and CDR2 SVGAGI. Here the CDR3 reads CACGGSSPLHF. Written as DNA, the CDR3 is TGTGCCTGCGGGGGGTCTTCACCCCTCCACTTT.

The V and J genes are TRBV7-9 and TRBJ2-7, with TRBD1 matching over 7 bases. Unmatched junction bases numbered 9, after V lost 5 bases and J lost 5 bases. Looked up from germline, CDR1 is SEHNR and CDR2 is FQNEAQ (reference sequence). The CDR3 runs to 14 residues. CDR3 coding DNA: TGTGCCAGCAGCCCCAGGGGACAGCCCAACGAGCAGTACTTC. It codes for CASSPRGQPNEQYF.

The chain links TRBV7-9 to TRBJ2-2; 8 bases are shared with TRBD1. This CDR3 is 15 amino acids long. With V trimmed by 5 bases and J by 6 bases, 8 bases remained unmatched. Germline V lookup: CDR1 SEHNR, CDR2 FQNEAQ (reference sequence). In DNA, the CDR3 is TGTGCCAGCAGCCTACGGGACAGGTTCCCCGGGGAGCTGTTTTTT. Protein: CASSLRDRFPGELFF. The full variable domain, in which reference TRBV7-9 and TRBJ2-2 provide the parts outside the CDR3, is DTGVSQNPRHKITKRGQNVTFRCDPISEHNRLYWYRQTLGQGPEFLTYFQNEAQLEKSRLLSDRFSAERPKGSFSTLEIQRTEQGDSAMYLCASSLRDRFPGELFFGEGSRLTVL.

The genes are TRBV19 and TRBJ2-1; 10 bases align to TRBD1. The CDR3 loop spans 14 amino acids. The germline gives CDR1 LNHDA, CDR2 SQIVND (reference sequence). With 1 base clipped from V and 7 bases from J, the junction kept 1 base outside the gene matches. This CDR3 is CASSIGTGGNEQFF. CDR3 in DNA: TGTGCCAGTAGTATAGGGACAGGGGGTAATGAGCAGTTCTTC.

V and J are TRBV5-1 and TRBJ1-1; D possibly corresponds to TRBD1 (5 bases). The V gene's germline CDR1 is SGHRS and CDR2 YFSETQ. Trimming took 1 base from V and 2 from J, leaving 12 bases between them. There are 15 residues in the CDR3. CDR3 in DNA: TGCGCCAGCAGCTTGTATACAGGACTAAACACTGAAGCTTTCTTT. Its protein is CASSLYTGLNTEAFF. Supplemented by reference TRBV5-1 and TRBJ1-1, the full variable domain reads KAGVTQTPRYLIKTRGQQVTLSCSPISGHRSVSWYQQTPGQGLQFLFEYFSETQRNKGNFPGRFSGRQFSNSRSEMNVSTLELGDSALYLCASSLYTGLNTEAFFGQGTRLTVV.

This clone was recorded a few times. The rearrangement joins TRBV6-6 to TRBJ1-6; D gene ambiguous. This CDR3 is 14 amino acids long. The V end lost 0 bases, the J end lost 8 bases, and 8 bases lay between the germline ends. Germline V CDR1 and CDR2: MNHNY, SVGAGI (reference sequence). The CDR3 nucleotides are TGTGCCAGCAGTTACTCGATGGGCGATTCACCCCTCCACTTT. Its protein is CASSYSMGDSPLHF.

The CDR3 here is CASREGDAGQADTQYF. The CDR3 coding sequence is TGCGCCAGCAGGGAAGGGGATGCAGGTCAGGCAGATACGCAGTATTTT. The chain recombines TRBV5-1 with TRBJ2-3, with D possibly TRBD1 on 5 matching bases. The germline V gene has CDR1 SGHRS and CDR2 YFSETQ. CDR3 length equals 16 residues. Trimming left V 5 bases short and J 4 bases short, with 20 bases between.

The rearrangement joins TRBV27 to TRBJ1-2, with D tentatively TRBD1 (6 bases). V was pared by 11 bases and J by 4 bases, with 26 bases between. The CDR3 has 16 amino acids. Germline lookup yields CDR1 MNHEY and CDR2 SMNVEV (reference sequence). Here the CDR3 DNA reads TGTGCCCCTCCCCGGACAGCCCCCAATCCCCTCTATGGCTACACCTTC. Its protein product is CAPPRTAPNPLYGYTF.

The chain couples TRBV3-1 (or the pseudogene TRBV3-2) to TRBJ1-4, with TRBD1 identical over 7 bases. Germline V lookup: CDR1 LGHDT, CDR2 YNNKEL (reference sequence). This CDR3 has 15 amino acids. V was pared by 0 bases and J by 8 bases, with 6 bases of the junction left unmatched. CDR3 residues: CASSQDRQGYEKLFF. CDR3 DNA sequence: TGTGCCAGCAGCCAAGATAGACAGGGTTACGAAAAACTGTTTTTT.

This chain links TRBV7-2 with TRBJ1-1; 7 nucleotides match TRBD1. Per the germline V gene, CDR1 is SGHTA and CDR2 is FQGNSA. This CDR3 comprises 14 residues. J was trimmed by 4 bases and V by 4 bases; bases with no gene match: 6. In DNA, the CDR3 is TGTGCCAGCAGCTCACGGGACAGACGCACTGAAGCTTTCTTT. It translates to CASSSRDRRTEAFF.

The chain has TRBV11-2 and TRBJ2-3, with a weak D call TRBD2 (6 bases). The CDR3 is 12 amino acids. Germline CDR1 is SGHAT and CDR2 is FQNNGV. V lost 5 bases and J lost 5, with 8 bases in between. The CDR3 region is CASSRLGDTQYF. The CDR3 coding sequence is TGTGCCAGCAGCCGACTAGGAGATACGCAGTATTTT.

The V gene is TRBV7-6, the J gene TRBJ2-1; 8 bases are a match to TRBD1. The CDR3 contains 16 residues. Germline CDR1 is SGHVS and CDR2 is FNYEAQ. J gave up 7 bases and V 5 bases, and 13 bases lay outside the gene matches. The CDR3: CASSPATGQARNEQFF. The CDR3 region has the DNA TGTGCCAGCAGCCCCGCGACGGGACAGGCCAGGAATGAGCAGTTCTTC.

V usage is TRBV6-6 and J usage is TRBJ1-2; 9 nucleotides align to TRBD1. The CDR3 has 14 amino acids. V lost 5 bases to trimming and J lost 6 bases; unmatched junction nucleotides: 7. The germline gives CDR1 MNHNY, CDR2 SVGAGI (reference sequence). CDR3 residues: CASSPWTGVDGYTF. The CDR3 nucleotides are TGTGCCAGCAGTCCCTGGACAGGGGTAGATGGCTACACCTTC.

The CDR3 nucleotides are TGTGCCAGCAGCCCCGGGACAGGGGGCCGCAATCAGCCCCAGCATTTT. Its translation is CASSPGTGGRNQPQHF. The rearrangement uses TRBV9 and TRBJ1-5; the match to TRBD1 covers 12 bases. Germline V gives CDR1 SGDLS, CDR2 YYNGEE. Trimming cost V 4 bases and J 2 bases; bases outside gene matches: 4. The CDR3 runs 16 residues.